This T cell receptor beta chain was retrieved from a study of healthy donors' naive CD4 and CD8 T cells. This clonotype was observed a few times. The CDR3 has 13 amino acids. The trim removed 6 bases at V and 4 bases at J, leaving 6 bases unmatched. Looked up from germline, CDR1 is SQVTM and CDR2 is ANQGSEA. A linear amplification protocol produced the TCR libraries from 500 ng of total RNA. In TCRdb, the reads were re-called with MiXCR into one record per CDR3 protein. The profile shows roughly 200,000 distinct CDR3 sequences, over 60% of them singletons. Source material: naive CD4+ and CD8+ T cells sorted from blood, pooled from several donors. The chain carries TRBV29-1 and TRBJ1-2; 9 bases line up with TRBD1. This TCR was sampled from a pool of human donors in good health; the sample pools cells from several healthy donors. CDR3 protein: CSVGDRDSYGYTF. CDR3 DNA: TGCAGCGTGGGGGACAGGGATAGCTATGGCTACACCTTC.